Following are 23 T cell receptor beta chains from one sample sequenced in a study of control samples from healthy donors and cancer patients. The protocol was immunoSEQ multiplex PCR, while the TCRdb copy is restricted to in-frame clones and leaves out a portion. The data show over 150,000 clones, approximately 96% seen once. Sequenced input: blood. These receptors originate from a man between 35 and 55 years old in good health.

The genes are TRBV2 and TRBJ1-5, with D possibly matching TRBD1 (5 bases). Germline-derived CDR1 and CDR2 are SNHLY and FYNNEI. The V gene lost 3 bases and the J gene lost 0 bases, with 9 bases spanning the gap. This CDR3 region has 15 residues. CDR3 residues: CASSDGGDSNQPQHF. CDR3 nucleotides: TGTGCCAGCAGTGACGGGGGGGATAGCAATCAGCCCCAGCATTTT.

The chain links TRBV6-5 to TRBJ2-1; D unclear. Trimming took 6 bases from V and 0 from J, leaving 12 bases between them. The CDR3 sequence is 15 residues long. Germline lookup yields CDR1 MNHEY and CDR2 SVGAGI. The CDR3 protein is CASSRRAASYNEQFF. In DNA form, the CDR3 reads TGTGCCAGCAGCCGTAGGGCGGCCTCCTACAATGAGCAGTTCTTC.

The rearrangement links TRBV5-1 to TRBJ1-1; D ambiguous. Trimming shortened V by 1 base and J by 0 bases, and 16 bases separated the two germline ends. The CDR3 covers 17 residues. CDR1 SGHRS and CDR2 YFSETQ come from the germline V gene. This CDR3 reads CASSLLVDSAVNTEAFF. DNA of the CDR3: TGCGCCAGCAGCTTGTTAGTGGACTCGGCTGTGAACACTGAAGCTTTCTTT.

The CDR3 region has the DNA TGCAGTGCTAGTCGCCGGGACAGAGGAAATTCACCCCTCCACTTT. This gives the protein CSASRRDRGNSPLHF. This sequence joins TRBV20-1 and TRBJ1-6; 7 bases map to TRBD1. The CDR3 covers 15 residues. The ends lost 3 bases at V and 7 bases at J; junction bases unmatched: 9. Germline assignment: CDR1 DFQATT and CDR2 SNEGSKA (reference sequence).

The CDR3 nucleotides are TGTGCCACCAGTGACCCAGGGGGCGCCAACACCGGGGAGCTGTTTTTT. As protein: CATSDPGGANTGELFF. The V gene is TRBV24-1, the J gene TRBJ2-2, with 8 bases matching TRBD1. The CDR3 length is 16 residues. Germline trimming cut 4 bases from V and 2 bases from J; bases unmatched to any gene: 5. Germline V gene data show CDR1 as KGHDR and CDR2 as SFDVKD.

The genes are TRBV30 and TRBJ1-6; possibly TRBD1 for D (5 bases). Looked up from germline, CDR1 is GTSNPN and CDR2 is SVGIG (reference sequence). Trimming left V 2 bases short and J 8 bases short, with 16 bases between. The CDR3 runs to 15 residues. Written as DNA, the CDR3 is TGTGCCTGGAGTATCTGGCGATCAGGGTATTCACCCCTCCACTTT. Translating gives CAWSIWRSGYSPLHF.

The rearrangement joins TRBV7-2 to TRBJ2-1; tentative D call: TRBD2 (5 bases). Germline loops: CDR1 SGHTA, CDR2 FQGNSA. The CDR3 is made up of 14 amino acids. The V gene lost 3 bases and the J gene lost 5 bases, with 11 bases spanning the gap. CDR3 nucleotides: TGTGCCAGCAGCTTCCAGGACTTTGACAATGAGCAGTTCTTC. Translation: CASSFQDFDNEQFF.

The chain links TRBV5-1 to TRBJ1-2; D is ambiguous. The CDR3 covers 14 residues. Germline CDR1 is SGHRS and CDR2 is YFSETQ. V lost 4 bases, J lost 4 bases, and 14 bases lay in between. CDR3 residues: CASSPGGLVYGYTF. The CDR3 bases are TGCGCCAGCAGCCCGGGAGGGCTGGTCTATGGCTACACCTTC.

This clone was seen only once. The chain is built from TRBV5-4 and TRBJ2-7; 7 nucleotides align to TRBD1. Trimming cost V 5 bases and J 4 bases; bases outside gene matches: 3. The CDR3 is 12 residues long. Germline-derived CDR1 and CDR2 are SGHNT and YYREEE (reference sequence). In DNA form, the CDR3 reads TGTGCCAGCAGTAAGACAGGGTACGAGCAGTACTTC. Amino acids: CASSKTGYEQYF.

The chain joins TRBV19 to TRBJ1-2; D is unresolved. This CDR3 comprises 12 residues. The ends were cut back, 8 bases at V and 4 bases at J, with 11 bases in the middle. From germline, CDR1 is LNHDA and CDR2 SQIVND (reference sequence). The CDR3 nucleotides are TGTGCCAGTGCATGGGGTCCCTATGGCTACACCTTC. It specifies CASAWGPYGYTF.

The V call is TRBV6-5, the J call TRBJ1-6, with D hard to call. The V end was cut by 5 bases, the J end by 2 bases, with 7 bases between. Germline V gene lookup returns CDR1 MNHEY and CDR2 SVGAGI. This CDR3 comprises 14 residues. The CDR3 here is CASSQQAYNSPLHF. The CDR3 nucleotides read TGTGCCAGCAGTCAGCAAGCCTATAATTCACCCCTCCACTTT.

This clone is a singleton in its sample. The chain combines TRBV6-5 with TRBJ1-3; possibly TRBD1 for D (5 bases). Germline-derived CDR1 and CDR2 are MNHEY and SVGAGI. V was trimmed by 9 bases and J by 4 bases, leaving 10 bases between them. This CDR3 is 12 amino acids long. The CDR3 DNA reads as TGTGCCAGTCGGGACGCCGGAAACACCATATATTTT. Its translation: CASRDAGNTIYF.

The gene calls are TRBV27 and TRBJ1-1; perhaps TRBD1 as D (6 bases). Germline V gene sequence: CDR1 MNHEY, CDR2 SMNVEV (reference sequence). The CDR3 extends over 13 amino acids. V shed 0 bases and J shed 4 bases, with 6 bases lying between them. The CDR3 nucleotides read TGTGCCAGCAGTTTATCAGGGGGCACTGAAGCTTTCTTT. It specifies CASSLSGGTEAFF.

V and J are TRBV28 and TRBJ2-7, with D uncertain. Germline CDR1 MDHEN, CDR2 SYDVKM. V was shortened by 5 bases and J by 4 bases, with 9 bases between the two germline ends. The CDR3 contains 12 residues. The CDR3 sequence is CASSAGVYEQYF. The CDR3 DNA reads TGTGCCAGCAGTGCCGGCGTTTACGAGCAGTACTTC.

The rearrangement uses TRBV14 and TRBJ1-1, with 8 positions matching TRBD1. This CDR3 comprises 15 residues. Germline CDR1 is SGHDN and CDR2 is FVKESK. V dropped 4 bases and J dropped 6; count of bases not matched to a gene: 10. The CDR3 protein is CASSPLGQGGAEAFF. CDR3 nucleotide sequence: TGTGCCAGCAGCCCTCTCGGACAGGGAGGGGCTGAAGCTTTCTTT.

The chain uses TRBV6-5 and TRBJ1-1; D call uncertain. The CDR3 spans 14 residues. In germline, CDR1 is MNHEY, CDR2 SVGAGI. V was pared by 6 bases and J by 1 base, with 12 bases between. The DNA for the CDR3 is TGTGCCAGCAGCGATAGAGGACCGAACACTGAAGCTTTCTTT. Its protein is CASSDRGPNTEAFF.

The chain carries TRBV7-2 and TRBJ1-3, with D perhaps TRBD1 (5 bases). The CDR3 loop spans 17 amino acids. V was shortened by 0 bases and J by 2 bases, with 14 bases between the two germline ends. CDR1 and CDR2 (germline): SGHTA, FQGNSA. Here the CDR3 reads CASSLAGGPSTGNTIYF. The CDR3 DNA reads TGTGCCAGCAGCTTAGCGGGGGGACCTTCCACTGGAAACACCATATATTTT.

This chain connects TRBV24-1 to TRBJ1-5, with TRBD1 matching 9 bases. This CDR3 contains 15 residues. Looked up from germline, CDR1 is KGHDR and CDR2 is SFDVKD. With 3 bases clipped from V and 4 bases from J, the junction kept 3 bases outside the gene matches. The CDR3 coding sequence is TGTGCCACCAGTGATGCCGGGACAGGGAATCAGCCCCAGCATTTT. Its protein is CATSDAGTGNQPQHF.

The chain combines TRBV28 with TRBJ2-3, with 8 bases matching TRBD2. Germline CDR1 and CDR2: MDHEN and SYDVKM. The CDR3 extends over 17 amino acids. V trimming: 3 bases; J trimming: 2 bases; junction bases outside the gene matches: 10. As DNA, the CDR3 is TGTGCCAGCAGTTTGCGCGGGGGGCTCATCTTCACAGATACGCAGTATTTT. It translates to CASSLRGGLIFTDTQYF. Complete variable domain (other parts from reference TRBV28 and TRBJ2-3): DVKVTQSSRYLVKRTGEKVFLECVQDMDHENMFWYRQDPGLGLRLIYFSYDVKMKEKGDIPEGYSVSREKKERFSLILESASTNQTSMYLCASSLRGGLIFTDTQYFGPGTRLTVL.

This clone came up a few times. The chain recombines TRBV7-9 with TRBJ1-2; D is possibly TRBD1 (6 bases). Germline lookup yields CDR1 SEHNR and CDR2 FQNEAQ (reference sequence). V was shortened by 4 bases and J by 2 bases, with 8 bases between the two germline ends. The CDR3 length is 13 residues. The DNA for the CDR3 is TGTGCCAGCAGCTACACAGGGAACTATGGCTACACCTTC. Translated: CASSYTGNYGYTF.

The genes are TRBV19 and TRBJ2-4; TRBD2 might be the D (6 bases). V lost 10 bases and J 6 bases, leaving 16 bases between the germline ends. The germline V gene has CDR1 LNHDA and CDR2 SQIVND (reference sequence). CDR3 length equals 13 residues. This chain's CDR3 is CATSWAGSNIQYF. CDR3 in DNA: TGTGCCACCTCATGGGCGGGGTCAAACATTCAGTACTTC. Full variable domain (remainder filled in from reference TRBV19 and TRBJ2-4): DGGITQSPKYLFRKEGQNVTLSCEQNLNHDAMYWYRQDPGQGLRLIYYSQIVNDFQKGDIAEGYSVSREKKESFPLTVTSAQKNPTAFYLCATSWAGSNIQYFGAGTRLSVL.

The chain employs TRBV9 and TRBJ2-1, with TRBD1 identical over 8 bases. Germline CDR1 reads SGDLS; CDR2 reads YYNGEE. The CDR3 consists of 15 residues. V lost 2 bases and J lost 5; bases outside the gene matches: 6. The CDR3 reads CASSVWDRTNNEQFF. For the CDR3, the DNA is TGTGCCAGCAGCGTTTGGGACAGGACAAACAATGAGCAGTTCTTC.

This chain connects TRBV6-5 to TRBJ2-5; 8 bases fit TRBD1. Germline CDR1 reads MNHEY; CDR2 reads SVGAGI. The CDR3 spans 16 residues. After removal of 2 bases from V and 2 bases from J, the junction contained 7 bases not matched to a gene. The CDR3 sequence: CASSYDTGQAQETQYF. CDR3 DNA: TGTGCCAGCAGTTACGACACGGGACAGGCACAAGAGACCCAGTACTTC.